The following is a T cell receptor (beta chain) sequence with its context. Its antigen is undetermined. This sample was taken from a study of T cells in narcolepsy. Study background: Healthy controls were enrolled alongside patients with narcolepsy type 1 or type 2.

The V gene end was trimmed by 8 bases and the J gene end by 3 bases; junction bases not matched to a gene: 6. Germline V gene sequence: CDR1 LGHNT, CDR2 FRNRAP. This CDR3 has 15 residues. Study-wide points: Reportedly, autoreactive clonotypes were serially detected in patients' blood but not controls'.

Data came from immunoSEQ multiplex PCR; TCRdb stores just in-frame clones and leaves some out. The data show 20,000 to 30,000 clones, with roughly 86% seen just once and around 1% held by the top ten. This sequence was found in a human donor in good health. The V and J genes are TRBV12-5 and TRBJ1-6, with 8 nucleotides matching TRBD1. Specimen: memory (CD45RA-) CD4+ T cells from blood. The CDR3 is CASSSGTGYNSPLHF. DNA of the CDR3: TGTGCTAGTAGTTCTGGGACAGGCTATAATTCACCCCTCCACTTT.